A single sample gave rise to the 32 T cell receptor beta chains below, sequenced in a study of blood T cells in healthy people across ages. Combining a sample-barcoded 5' primer with a J-beta primer mix, a second PCR ran for 7 to 11 cycles. TCRdb processed the 5' RACE reads anew with MiXCR; each CDR3 protein has one entry. The table shows 1,100,000 or so distinct CDR3 sequences, with 35% to 55% occurring only once. The sample taken for sequencing was blood. These receptors all stem from a woman between 55 and 75 years old in good health.

This clonotype was recorded a few times. This sequence joins TRBV20-1 and TRBJ2-3; 9 bases fit TRBD2. The V gene end was trimmed by 3 bases and the J gene end by 11 bases; junction bases not matched to a gene: 9. There are 13 residues in the CDR3. CDR1 and CDR2 from the germline V gene are DFQATT and SNEGSKA (reference sequence). CDR3 in DNA: TGCAGTGCTAGGGCTTTAGCGGGAGAGAAGCAGTATTTT. Amino acid sequence: CSARALAGEKQYF.

The chain couples TRBV18 to TRBJ2-1; D remains ambiguous. The CDR3 spans 13 residues. The ends were cut back, 3 bases at V and 4 bases at J, with 7 bases in the middle. Germline CDR1 KGHSH, CDR2 LQKENI. The CDR3 DNA follows: TGTGCCAGCTCACCCTTAGATTACAATGAGCAGTTCTTC. As protein: CASSPLDYNEQFF.

The rearrangement joins TRBV18 to TRBJ1-1, with 9 bases matching TRBD1. From germline, CDR1 is KGHSH and CDR2 LQKENI. J gave up 4 bases and V 6 bases, and 6 bases lay outside the gene matches. The CDR3 length is 14 residues. The CDR3 spells CASSTGGLGTEAFF. CDR3 nucleotide sequence: TGTGCCAGCTCGACAGGGGGTTTGGGCACTGAAGCTTTCTTT.

The gene calls are TRBV6-1 and TRBJ2-7; 10 bases agree with TRBD2. CDR1 is MNHNS, CDR2 SASEGT, per germline. This CDR3 has 14 amino acids. The V segment lost 6 bases and the J segment 4 bases; nucleotides outside the gene matches: 6. CDR3 residues: CASRPLAGLYEQYF. In DNA, the CDR3 is TGTGCCAGCAGACCACTAGCGGGGCTTTACGAGCAGTACTTC.

The chain is built from TRBV10-3 and TRBJ2-7; 8 bases are a match to TRBD1. Germline CDR1 is ENHRY and CDR2 is SYGVKD. V shed 7 bases and J 5 bases; nucleotides not matched to a gene: 10. The CDR3 loop spans 14 amino acids. Here the CDR3 DNA reads TGTGCCATCAAGGGAGGACAGGGTACGGACGAGCAGTACTTC. Its protein is CAIKGGQGTDEQYF.

V usage is TRBV28 and J usage is TRBJ1-2; D is undetermined. The CDR3 loop spans 16 amino acids. Deletions cut 3 bases from V and 8 bases from J, with 22 bases between. The germline gives CDR1 MDHEN, CDR2 SYDVKM. Written as DNA, the CDR3 is TGTGCCAGCAGTTTGCCCTCGTCGACAACTTCTGGCGGCTACACCTTC. This gives the protein CASSLPSSTTSGGYTF.

The V call is TRBV7-8, the J call TRBJ1-4; 12 nucleotides agree with TRBD1. Germline V CDR1 and CDR2: SGHVS, FQNEAQ. The CDR3 extends over 16 amino acids. V was clipped by 5 bases and J by 5 bases; unmatched bases: 6. This CDR3 is CASSQKGTGGNEKLFF. In DNA form, the CDR3 reads TGTGCCAGCAGCCAAAAGGGGACAGGGGGCAATGAAAAACTGTTTTTT. Looking up the rest from reference TRBV7-8 and TRBJ1-4 gives the full variable domain: GAGVSQSPRYKVAKRGQDVALRCDPISGHVSLFWYQQALGQGPEFLTYFQNEAQLDKSGLPSDRFFAERPEGSVSTLKIQRTQQEDSAVYLCASSQKGTGGNEKLFFGSGTQLSVL.

The chain uses TRBV11-2 and TRBJ2-1, with 15 bases matching TRBD2. The CDR3 has 19 amino acids. V dropped 3 bases and J dropped 2; count of bases not matched to a gene: 8. The germline gives CDR1 SGHAT, CDR2 FQNNGV. The CDR3 DNA is TGTGCCAGCAGCTTTAGAACCGGGACTAGCGGGAGGACCTACAATGAGCAGTTCTTC. It encodes CASSFRTGTSGRTYNEQFF.

V is TRBV7-2 and J is TRBJ2-2, with unresolved D. Per germline, CDR1 SGHTA and CDR2 FQGNSA. This CDR3 has 16 residues. The germline V and J ends were trimmed by 2 bases and 1 base, with 11 bases remaining between them. The DNA of the CDR3 is TGTGCCAGCAGCTTATTTCCTACCAAGAACACCGGGGAGCTGTTTTTT. This encodes CASSLFPTKNTGELFF.

This clonotype was observed a few times. The V gene is TRBV27, the J gene TRBJ2-7, with 7 bases fitting TRBD2. There are 13 residues in the CDR3. Germline V gene lookup returns CDR1 MNHEY and CDR2 SMNVEV (reference sequence). V shed 5 bases and J 3 bases; nucleotides not matched to a gene: 4. CDR3: CASSPGTNYEQYF. CDR3 DNA: TGTGCCAGCAGTCCCGGGACTAACTACGAGCAGTACTTC.

The chain uses TRBV12-3 or TRBV12-4 and TRBJ2-1, with 14 nucleotides matching TRBD2. The CDR3 spans 15 residues. V lost 5 bases, J lost 9 bases, and 6 bases stayed unmatched. In DNA, the CDR3 is TGTGCCAGCAGTATGACTAGCGGGAGGGTCGGTGAGCAGTTCTTC. Encoded protein: CASSMTSGRVGEQFF.

The CDR3 DNA sequence: TGTGCCGGACGGACTAGCGGGAGTTACGAGCAGTACTTC. It specifies CAGRTSGSYEQYF. The chain uses TRBV6-2 or TRBV6-3 and TRBJ2-4; 13 nucleotides line up with TRBD2. The end of the DNA fits TRBJ2-7 better, so the J call may be wrong. CDR1 and CDR2 from the germline V gene are MNHEY and SVGEGT. This CDR3 region has 13 residues.

CDR3: CASSEGQVSEQYF. In DNA, the CDR3 is TGTGCCAGCAGTGAGGGACAGGTCAGCGAGCAGTACTTC. The V gene is TRBV12-3 or TRBV12-4, the J gene TRBJ2-7; 8 bases agree with TRBD1. Trimming removed 5 bases from V and 6 bases from J; junction bases left unmatched: 6. This CDR3 is built from 13 residues.

This clonotype was found once. The chain recombines TRBV21-1 with TRBJ1-2; the table's D call, TRBD1, was not checked against the DNA. TRBV21-1 is annotated as a pseudogene. The CDR3 is 19 amino acids. CDR3 bases: TGTGCCAGCAGCAAAAGGGTTAAAGGGGCTCAGAGGGCGTACTATGGCTACACCTTC. This gives the protein CASSKRVKGAQRAYYGYTF.

The rearrangement links TRBV20-1 to TRBJ2-7; D perhaps matches TRBD2 (5 bases). The CDR3 runs 12 residues. Germline loops: CDR1 DFQATT, CDR2 SNEGSKA (reference sequence). The V end lost 3 bases, the J end lost 3 bases, and 9 bases lay between the germline ends. CDR3 nucleotide sequence: TGCAGTGCTAGGGCGGACTTCTACGAGCAGTACTTC. As protein: CSARADFYEQYF.

This CDR3 is CASREGNQETQYF. The CDR3, as DNA: TGTGCCTCCCGGGAGGGGAACCAAGAGACCCAGTACTTC. The V and J genes are TRBV7-9 and TRBJ2-5; 8 nucleotides agree with TRBD2. The ends lost 11 bases at V and 0 bases at J; junction bases unmatched: 5. The CDR3 sequence is 13 residues long. Germline V gives CDR1 SEHNR, CDR2 FQNEAQ (reference sequence).

This clonotype came up a few times. The CDR3 DNA reads as TGTGCCAGCAAAGTTGCGTGGTCGAATTCACCCCTCCACTTT. Translation: CASKVAWSNSPLHF. J is TRBJ1-6 and V is TRBV7-9; D is uncertain. The germline V and J ends were trimmed by 7 bases and 7 bases, with 14 bases remaining between them. The length of the CDR3 is 14 residues. Germline values: CDR1 SEHNR, CDR2 FQNEAQ (reference sequence).

This clonotype was seen only a few times. The chain joins TRBV18 to TRBJ2-5, with D uncertain. The J call may be incorrect, as the DNA end agrees better with TRBJ2-7. The V gene's germline CDR1 is KGHSH and CDR2 LQKENI. CDR3 length: 12 amino acids. The CDR3: CASSPPIPEQYF. CDR3 DNA sequence: TGTGCCAGCTCACCACCTATCCCCGAGCAGTACTTC.

This clonotype was seen just once. J is TRBJ1-5 and V is TRBV7-2, with D possibly TRBD1 on 5 matching bases. This CDR3 has 14 residues. Trimming took 5 bases from V and 1 from J, leaving 9 bases between them. Germline V gene lookup returns CDR1 SGHTA and CDR2 FQGNSA. The DNA for the CDR3 is TGTGCCAGCAGCCCGACAGCAAGCAATCAGCCCCAGCATTTT. As protein: CASSPTASNQPQHF. Full variable domain (missing parts from reference TRBV7-2 and TRBJ1-5): GAGVSQSPSNKVTEKGKDVELRCDPISGHTALYWYRQSLGQGLEFLIYFQGNSAPDKSGLPSDRFSAERTGGSVSTLTIQRTQQEDSAVYLCASSPTASNQPQHFGDGTRLSIL.

This clonotype appeared a single time. The J gene is TRBJ1-1, the V gene TRBV10-3; D unresolved. The CDR3 has 20 amino acids. With 0 bases removed from V and 1 base from J, the gap between germline ends came to 24 bases. Germline values: CDR1 ENHRY, CDR2 SYGVKD. DNA of the CDR3: TGTGCCATCAGTGAGTCGAGGCATTCAAGGTTGGGAATAGGGAACACTGAAGCTTTCTTT. Translating gives CAISESRHSRLGIGNTEAFF.

V is TRBV20-1 and J is TRBJ2-1; 14 bases match TRBD2. The germline V gene has CDR1 DFQATT and CDR2 SNEGSKA (reference sequence). V trimming: 3 bases; J trimming: 4 bases; junction bases outside the gene matches: 5. The CDR3 is 16 residues long. The CDR3 sequence: CSARGLAGVIYNEQFF. The CDR3 nucleotides read TGCAGTGCTAGGGGACTAGCGGGAGTAATTTACAATGAGCAGTTCTTC.

The genes are TRBV29-1 and TRBJ2-3, with D perhaps matching TRBD2 (5 bases). CDR3 length: 14 amino acids. V was cut by 4 bases and J by 2 bases, with 13 bases left in between. Germline V gene data show CDR1 as SQVTM and CDR2 as ANQGSEA. The chain's CDR3 is CSVARQRYTDTQYF. As DNA, the CDR3 is TGCAGCGTTGCTCGGCAGCGGTACACAGATACGCAGTATTTT.

The table lists this clonotype with a few counts. The gene calls are TRBV5-1 and TRBJ2-6, with TRBD2 matching 8 bases. This CDR3 is built from 16 residues. J gave up 3 bases and V 0 bases, and 2 bases lay outside the gene matches. The germline CDR1 and CDR2 sequences are SGHRS and YFSETQ. The CDR3 nucleotides are TGCGCCAGCAGCTTGGCGGGGGGGGTTGGGGCCAACGTCCTGACTTTC. Its protein is CASSLAGGVGANVLTF.

This clonotype was counted at least ten times. V usage is TRBV29-1 and J usage is TRBJ2-7; the match to TRBD1 covers 9 bases. J was trimmed by 3 bases and V by 7 bases; bases with no gene match: 10. The CDR3 runs to 14 residues. Germline CDR1 SQVTM, CDR2 ANQGSEA. CDR3 DNA: TGCAGCGCTCGAGTGTGGGACAGGGACTACGAGCAGTACTTC. As protein: CSARVWDRDYEQYF.

This sequence joins TRBV5-1 and TRBJ2-2; possibly TRBD2 for D (6 bases). The length of the CDR3 is 24 residues. Trimming pared 3 bases from V and 1 base from J, leaving 37 bases between. The germline V gene encodes CDR1 SGHRS and CDR2 YFSETQ. The chain's CDR3 is CASSSPRLGSGGLPSSGNTGELFF. As DNA, the CDR3 is TGCGCCAGCAGCTCCCCCAGGCTGGGTAGCGGCGGGCTACCCTCCTCGGGGAACACCGGGGAGCTGTTTTTT.

This chain connects TRBV20-1 to TRBJ2-1, with TRBD2 identical over 9 bases. V shed 7 bases, J shed 5 bases, and the junction held 9 bases outside the gene matches. Germline V CDR1 and CDR2: DFQATT, SNEGSKA (reference sequence). CDR3 length equals 14 residues. The CDR3 coding sequence is TGCAGTGTCGGGACTAGCTGGAGTGACAATGAGCAGTTCTTC. Protein: CSVGTSWSDNEQFF.

The rearrangement links TRBV11-2 to TRBJ2-1; 8 bases agree with TRBD2. V lost 5 bases to trimming and J lost 8 bases; unmatched junction nucleotides: 17. The germline CDR1 and CDR2 sequences are SGHAT and FQNNGV. The CDR3 consists of 17 residues. CDR3 DNA: TGTGCCAGCAGCCCCAAGTGGCTAGCGGGTGGAAGAGATGAGCAGTTCTTC. Its translation is CASSPKWLAGGRDEQFF.

This chain uses TRBV6-2 or TRBV6-3 with TRBJ1-1, with TRBD1 matching 7 bases. Germline trimming cut 4 bases from V and 5 bases from J; bases unmatched to any gene: 10. This CDR3 comprises 15 residues. Germline loops: CDR1 MNHEY, CDR2 SVGEGT. CDR3 sequence reads: CASSSGWQGVTEAFF. CDR3 bases: TGTGCCAGCAGTTCCGGTTGGCAGGGGGTTACTGAAGCTTTCTTT.

The chain carries TRBV28 and TRBJ2-1, with a possible D match to TRBD2 (7 bases). CDR1 MDHEN and CDR2 SYDVKM come from the germline V gene. Trimming removed 8 bases from V and 7 bases from J, with 24 bases in between. The CDR3 is made up of 16 amino acids. The CDR3 nucleotides read TGTGCCAGCGGCGCGGGGGCAGCCATTCCCTGGAATGAGCAGTTCTTC. Encoded protein: CASGAGAAIPWNEQFF. The whole variable domain, remainder taken from reference TRBV28 and TRBJ2-1, is DVKVTQSSRYLVKRTGEKVFLECVQDMDHENMFWYRQDPGLGLRLIYFSYDVKMKEKGDIPEGYSVSREKKERFSLILESASTNQTSMYLCASGAGAAIPWNEQFFGPGTRLTVL.

Only a few counts were recorded for this clonotype. The J gene is TRBJ2-7, the V gene TRBV6-5; D possibly matches TRBD1 or TRBD2 (7 bases each). Germline loops: CDR1 MNHEY, CDR2 SVGAGI. The V gene lost 7 bases and the J gene lost 4 bases, with 14 bases spanning the gap. CDR3 size: 13 residues. The CDR3 sequence: CASIRQGGYEQYF. CDR3 nucleotides: TGTGCCAGCATCAGACAGGGAGGGTACGAGCAGTACTTC.

The V call is TRBV12-3 or TRBV12-4, the J call TRBJ2-1; the D gene is possibly TRBD1 (6 bases). V lost 4 bases and J 5 bases, leaving 15 bases between the germline ends. The CDR3 has 15 residues. CDR3 region: CASSSRDTPNNEQFF. Here the CDR3 DNA reads TGTGCCAGCAGTTCCCGGGACACGCCAAACAATGAGCAGTTCTTC.

This clonotype occurred a few times. V is TRBV9 and J is TRBJ1-2; D remains unclear. This CDR3 region has 13 residues. Germline V lookup: CDR1 SGDLS, CDR2 YYNGEE. Trimming shortened V by 3 bases and J by 7 bases, and 13 bases separated the two germline ends. CDR3 sequence reads: CASSALRRGGYTF. As DNA, the CDR3 is TGTGCCAGCAGCGCACTACGTCGGGGTGGCTACACCTTC. The whole variable domain, remainder taken from reference TRBV9 and TRBJ1-2, is DSGVTQTPKHLITATGQRVTLRCSPRSGDLSVYWYQQSLDQGLQFLIQYYNGEERAKGNILERFSAQQFPDLHSELNLSSLELGDSALYFCASSALRRGGYTFGSGTRLTVV.